These T cell receptor beta chains were read from a single sample in a study of lymphopenia after photon versus proton radiotherapy. Some clones are missing from TCRdb's copy, which holds only in-frame ones; the method was immunoSEQ multiplex PCR. The sample lists 50,000 to 60,000 clones; 92% were seen once. The sequencing used peripheral blood, collected from a patient treated with photon-based radiotherapy. These receptors originate from a woman aged 40-49 years with cholangiocarcinoma. Both conserved end residues are part of each CDR3. Fields, in order: J gene, D gene, clone size, V gene, CDR3 protein, CDR3 DNA. The D gene is left open where the match is weak. Clone size is given for some rows only: seen once, a few or many times, or a class if the clone is expanded.

j_call: TRBJ1-6; d_call: .; clone_size: .; v_call: TRBV5-4; cdr3_aa: CASSLGSGALSPLHF; cdr3_nt: TGTGCCAGCAGCCTGGGGTCGGGGGCTCTTTCACCCCTCCACTTT
j_call: TRBJ2-3; d_call: .; clone_size: .; v_call: TRBV29-1; cdr3_aa: CSVDGQHRTDTQYF; cdr3_nt: TGCAGCGTTGACGGGCAGCACCGCACAGATACGCAGTATTTT
j_call: TRBJ1-5; d_call: .; clone_size: .; v_call: TRBV6-5; cdr3_aa: CASSSKRGPNQPQHF; cdr3_nt: TGTGCCAGCAGTTCCAAACGGGGCCCGAATCAGCCCCAGCATTTT
j_call: TRBJ2-3; d_call: .; clone_size: .; v_call: TRBV5-1; cdr3_aa: CASSRTDTDTQYF; cdr3_nt: TGCGCCAGCAGCAGGACCGACACAGATACGCAGTATTTT
j_call: TRBJ2-1; d_call: .; clone_size: .; v_call: TRBV7-6; cdr3_aa: CASSSEVTNEQFF; cdr3_nt: TGTGCCAGCAGCTCAGAAGTCACCAATGAGCAGTTCTTC
j_call: TRBJ2-7; d_call: .; clone_size: .; v_call: TRBV7-6; cdr3_aa: CASSLAPRRSSYEQYF; cdr3_nt: TGTGCCAGCAGCTTAGCGCCGCGGAGGAGCTCCTACGAGCAGTACTTC
j_call: TRBJ2-7; d_call: .; clone_size: .; v_call: TRBV5-1; cdr3_aa: CASSLAGEGRSSYEQYF; cdr3_nt: TGCGCCAGCAGCTTGGCCGGAGAGGGACGCTCCTCCTACGAGCAGTACTTC
j_call: TRBJ1-2; d_call: .; clone_size: .; v_call: TRBV6-5; cdr3_aa: CAVGGADGYTF; cdr3_nt: TGTGCCGTGGGAGGGGCAGATGGCTACACCTTC
j_call: TRBJ1-3; d_call: .; clone_size: .; v_call: TRBV5-1; cdr3_aa: CASSPGGQYSGNTIYF; cdr3_nt: TGCGCCAGCAGCCCGGGCGGACAGTACTCTGGAAACACCATATATTTT
j_call: TRBJ2-7; d_call: .; clone_size: .; v_call: TRBV4-1; cdr3_aa: CASSQEGGGGTYEQYF; cdr3_nt: TGCGCCAGCAGCCAAGAAGGAGGGGGGGGAACCTACGAGCAGTACTTC
j_call: TRBJ2-3; d_call: TRBD2; clone_size: .; v_call: TRBV27; cdr3_aa: CASSSFVAGLSTDTQYF; cdr3_nt: TGTGCCAGCAGTTCCTTTGTAGCGGGATTAAGCACAGATACGCAGTATTTT
j_call: TRBJ1-2; d_call: .; clone_size: .; v_call: TRBV6-5; cdr3_aa: CASSYHQSYGYTF; cdr3_nt: TGTGCCAGCAGTTACCACCAAAGTTATGGCTACACCTTC
j_call: TRBJ1-2; d_call: .; clone_size: once; v_call: TRBV13; cdr3_aa: CASSLTASRVWAGGSYGYTF; cdr3_nt: TGTGCCAGCAGCTTAACGGCGTCTAGGGTATGGGCCGGGGGTTCCTATGGCTACACCTTC
j_call: TRBJ1-1; d_call: .; clone_size: .; v_call: TRBV9; cdr3_aa: CASSVATNENTEAFF; cdr3_nt: TGTGCCAGCAGCGTAGCTACTAACGAAAACACTGAAGCTTTCTTT
j_call: TRBJ1-5; d_call: .; clone_size: .; v_call: TRBV5-1; cdr3_aa: CASSLEAGGQPQHF; cdr3_nt: TGCGCCAGCAGCTTGGAGGCAGGCGGTCAGCCCCAGCATTTT
j_call: TRBJ1-1; d_call: .; clone_size: .; v_call: TRBV4-1; cdr3_aa: CASSQDWQERTNTEAFF; cdr3_nt: TGCGCCAGCAGCCAAGATTGGCAGGAGAGAACGAACACTGAAGCTTTCTTT
j_call: TRBJ2-2; d_call: .; clone_size: .; v_call: TRBV5-4; cdr3_aa: CASSLGVRATNTGELFF; cdr3_nt: TGTGCCAGCAGTTTGGGTGTCCGGGCCACCAACACCGGGGAGCTGTTTTTT